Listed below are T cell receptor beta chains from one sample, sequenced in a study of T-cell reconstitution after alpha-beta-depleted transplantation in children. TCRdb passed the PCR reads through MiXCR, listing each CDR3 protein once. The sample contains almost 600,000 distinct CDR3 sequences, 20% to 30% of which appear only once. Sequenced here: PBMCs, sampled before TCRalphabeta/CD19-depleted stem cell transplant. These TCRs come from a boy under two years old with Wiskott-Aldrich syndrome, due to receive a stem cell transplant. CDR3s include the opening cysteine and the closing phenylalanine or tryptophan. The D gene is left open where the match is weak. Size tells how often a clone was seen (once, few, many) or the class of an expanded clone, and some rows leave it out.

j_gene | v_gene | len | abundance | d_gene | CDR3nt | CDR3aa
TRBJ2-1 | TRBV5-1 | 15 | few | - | TGCGCCAGCAGCTTGGGTGGGACGGAGCACAATGAGCAGTTCTTC | CASSLGGTEHNEQFF
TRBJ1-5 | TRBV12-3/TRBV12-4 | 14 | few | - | TGTGCCAGCAGTAGGGGTTACGACAATCAGCCCCAGCATTTT | CASSRGYDNQPQHF
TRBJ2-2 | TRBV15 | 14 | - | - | TGTGCCACCAGCAGTACCAGGTTCACCGGGGAGCTGTTTTTT | CATSSTRFTGELFF
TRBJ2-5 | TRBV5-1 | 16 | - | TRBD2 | TGCGCCAGCAGCTTGGTAGCGGGAGCGGTAAGGGAGACCCAGTACTTC | CASSLVAGAVRETQYF
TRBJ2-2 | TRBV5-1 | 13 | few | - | TGCGCCAGCAGCTTGGACGCCACCGGGGAGCTGTTTTTT | CASSLDATGELFF
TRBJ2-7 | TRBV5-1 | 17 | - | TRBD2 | TGCGCCAGCAGCGCAATACCGGGACTAGCGGGAGGGAGCGAGCAGTACTTC | CASSAIPGLAGGSEQYF
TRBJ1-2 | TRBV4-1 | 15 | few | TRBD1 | TGCGCCAGCAGCCAAGATGGAGGACAGGGGAATGGCTACACCTTC | CASSQDGGQGNGYTF
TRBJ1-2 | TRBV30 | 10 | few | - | TGTGCCTGGGAGACAACTGGCTACACCTTC | CAWETTGYTF
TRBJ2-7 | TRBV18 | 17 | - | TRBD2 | TGTGCCAGCTCCATGATACGGACTAGCGGGGGCATCTACGAGCAGTACTTC | CASSMIRTSGGIYEQYF
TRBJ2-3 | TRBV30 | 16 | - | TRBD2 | TGTGCCTGGAGTCTTCTTCGGGTAGCGGGAACAGATACGCAGTATTTT | CAWSLLRVAGTDTQYF
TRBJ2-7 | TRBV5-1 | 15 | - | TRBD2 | TGCGCCAGCAGCCCGACCGGGACTAGCGGGAGCGAGCAGTACTTC | CASSPTGTSGSEQYF
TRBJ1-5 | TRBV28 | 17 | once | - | TGTGCCAGCAGTTTAAGTTTCGGTTCACGCTCTAATCAGCCCCAGCATTTT | CASSLSFGSRSNQPQHF
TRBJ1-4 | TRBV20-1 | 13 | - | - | TGCAGCGCGGGCTTTGGGCACAATGAAAAACTGTTTTTT | CSAGFGHNEKLFF
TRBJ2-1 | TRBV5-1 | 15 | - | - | TGCGCCAGCAGCCCGGACCCTTCCACCTACAATGAGCAGTTCTTC | CASSPDPSTYNEQFF
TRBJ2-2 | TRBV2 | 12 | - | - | TGTGCCAGCAGGGAGTACGGCGGGGAGCTGTTTTTT | CASREYGGELFF
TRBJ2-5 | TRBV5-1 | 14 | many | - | TGCGCCAGCAGCTTGACAGGGTCCCAAGAGACCCAGTACTTC | CASSLTGSQETQYF
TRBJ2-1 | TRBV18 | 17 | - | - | TGTGCCAGCTCACCACCGGGGCGGGCGGGGACGTACAATGAGCAGTTCTTC | CASSPPGRAGTYNEQFF
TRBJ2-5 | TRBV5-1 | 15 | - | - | TGCGCCAGCAGCCTAGGACTCATGCCGGTCGAGACCCAGTACTTC | CASSLGLMPVETQYF
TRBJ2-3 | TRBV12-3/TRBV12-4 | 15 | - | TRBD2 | TGTGCCAGCAGTCCAGGACTAGCGGACACAGATACGCAGTATTTT | CASSPGLADTDTQYF
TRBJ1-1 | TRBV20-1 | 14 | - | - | TGCAGTGCTAGATTGCAGGGGAGCCGGGATGAAGCTTTCTTT | CSARLQGSRDEAFF
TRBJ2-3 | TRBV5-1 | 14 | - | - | TGCGCCAGCAGCTTGTCGGGGAGTAGGGATACGCAGTATTTT | CASSLSGSRDTQYF
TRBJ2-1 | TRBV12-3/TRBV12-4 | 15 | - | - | TGTGCCAGCAGCCCACCGGTCTCCGGGCGGAATGAGCAGTTCTTC | CASSPPVSGRNEQFF
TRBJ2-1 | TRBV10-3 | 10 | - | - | TGTGCCATCAGTGATAATGAGCAGTTCTTC | CAISDNEQFF
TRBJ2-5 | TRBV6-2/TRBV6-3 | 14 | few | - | TGTGCCAGCAGGCTAGCGAATATCCAAGAGACCCAGTACTTC | CASRLANIQETQYF
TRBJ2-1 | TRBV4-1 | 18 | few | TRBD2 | TGCGCCAGCAGCCAAGAGGCGGGAGTGAGGGGTACACACAATGAGCAGTTCTTC | CASSQEAGVRGTHNEQFF
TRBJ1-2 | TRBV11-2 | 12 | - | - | TGTGCCAGCAGTGGAGTAGGGAGAGGCTACACCTTC | CASSGVGRGYTF
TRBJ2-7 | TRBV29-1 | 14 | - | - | - | CSVRARGPPYEQYF
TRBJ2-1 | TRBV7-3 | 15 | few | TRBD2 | TGTGCCAGCAGCTTACTAGCGGGAGCCAACAATGAGCAGTTCTTC | CASSLLAGANNEQFF
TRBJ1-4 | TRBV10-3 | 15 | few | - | TGTGCCATCAGTGAACAGGTTACAACTAATGAAAAACTGTTTTTT | CAISEQVTTNEKLFF
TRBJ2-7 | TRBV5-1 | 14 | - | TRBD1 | TGCGCCAGCAGCGGGACAGCCAGCTCCTACGAGCAGTACTTC | CASSGTASSYEQYF
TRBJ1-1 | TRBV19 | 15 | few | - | TGTGCCAGTAGTACCCGGGACATATCAAGGGGTGAAGCTTTCTTT | CASSTRDISRGEAFF
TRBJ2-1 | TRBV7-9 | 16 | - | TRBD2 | TGTGCCAGCAGCTTCCATCTAGCGGGAGGTTTCGAGGTGCAGTTCTTC | CASSFHLAGGFEVQFF
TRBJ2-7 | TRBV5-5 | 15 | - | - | TGTGCCAGCAGGCTCCTTTTGGGCAGAACTGGGGAGCAGTACTTC | CASRLLLGRTGEQYF
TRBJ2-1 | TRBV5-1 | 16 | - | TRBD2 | TGCGCCAGCAGCCTGGGACTAGCGGGAGCTGCTAATGAGCAGTTCTTC | CASSLGLAGAANEQFF
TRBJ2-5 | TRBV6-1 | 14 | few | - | TGTGCCAGCAGTGACCTAGCGTTCCAAGAGACCCAGTACTTC | CASSDLAFQETQYF
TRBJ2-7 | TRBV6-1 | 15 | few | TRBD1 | TGTGCCAGCAGCCAAACGGGACAGGGCGTTTACGAGCAGTACTTC | CASSQTGQGVYEQYF
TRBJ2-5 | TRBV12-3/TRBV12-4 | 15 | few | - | TGTGCCAGCAGCTCCAGCTCCCGGGAAAAAGAGACCCAGTACTTC | CASSSSSREKETQYF
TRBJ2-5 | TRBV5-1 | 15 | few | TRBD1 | TGCGCCAGCAGCTTCGCCGGGACAGGGGAGGAGACCCAGTACTTC | CASSFAGTGEETQYF
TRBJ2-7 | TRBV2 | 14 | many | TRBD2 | TGTGCCAGCAGAATAGCGGGACCTGCCTACGAGCAGTACTTC | CASRIAGPAYEQYF
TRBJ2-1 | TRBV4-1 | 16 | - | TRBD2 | TGCGCCAGCAGCCAAGATTTCCTAGCGGCCTACAATGAGCAGTTCTTC | CASSQDFLAAYNEQFF
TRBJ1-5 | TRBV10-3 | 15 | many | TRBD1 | TGTGCCATCGCACAGACAGGGGGTCTAGGGCAGCCCCAGCATTTT | CAIAQTGGLGQPQHF
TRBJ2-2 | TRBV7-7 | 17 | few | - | TGTGCCAGCAGCTCAGAATCAGGGAGGACCTACACCGGGGAGCTGTTTTTT | CASSSESGRTYTGELFF
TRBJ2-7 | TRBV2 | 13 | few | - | TGTGCCAGCAGTCTTACTAGGACCTACGAGCAGTACTTC | CASSLTRTYEQYF
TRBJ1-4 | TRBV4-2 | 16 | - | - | TGTGCCAGCAGCCCGGGACTGGGAGCAACTAATGAAAAACTGTTTTTT | CASSPGLGATNEKLFF
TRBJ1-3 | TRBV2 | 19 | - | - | TGTGCCAGCAGTGAATTCGGGAGGTGGCAGCCAAGCTCTGGAAACACCATATATTTT | CASSEFGRWQPSSGNTIYF